This T cell receptor beta chain was documented in a study of blood T cells in healthy people across ages (dated by TCRdb to the mid-2010s). Study-level background: Template switching captured roughly one uniquely barcoded TCR beta cDNA molecule per two T cells in model experiments. To track age-related changes in TCR beta repertoire diversity, the study relied on deep sequencing normalized with unique cDNA molecular identifiers. Four age groups were formed from the donors: young (average approximately 15 years), middle-aged (around 37), aged (about 62) and long-lived (roughly 81). To avoid experimental bias, donors of different ages were randomly spread across the sequencing lanes. For two donors (one aged 18 to 29 and one aged 80 or older), the study analyzed two additional independent replicas of 1 million unique cDNA reads from the same blood draw. The paper's findings and limits, for the study overall: Observed TCR beta diversity per million T cells fell roughly linearly with age, and a significant reduction was already apparent by age about 38. Bulk unsorted PBMC profiling prevented conclusive comparison of naive and antigen-experienced compartments. The CMV infection status of donors was not known, potentially confounding age-related changes in expanded clonotypes. A strong correlation was found between observed TCR beta diversity and the percentage of naive T cells measured by flow cytometry. Compared with the aged group, the long-lived group had more naive CD4+ T cells, fewer expanded clones and increased TCR diversity, suggesting age selection. Estimates of total diversity based on one million sequenced T cells were regarded as lower bounds and as underestimates.

Donors were around 37 systemically healthy Caucasian individuals from Russia aged roughly 6 to 90 years. Each donor gave around 9 milliliters of peripheral blood, collected into EDTA-treated Vacutainer tubes. PBMCs were isolated by Ficoll-Paque density-gradient centrifugation, with at least 7 million obtained per sample. Total RNA, at least 6 micrograms per sample, was extracted from PBMCs with Trizol reagent. The percentages of naive CD45RAhigh/CD27high T cells were determined by flow cytometry on a PBMC aliquot from every donor. This clonotype was seen many times. It has no known antigen specificity. Base qualities are not provided; no much larger clone lies one nucleotide away. Receptors were amplified or captured by 5' RACE. This sample was sequenced with an Illumina HiSeq 2500. A second PCR of about 6 to 11 cycles was performed with a sample-barcoded 5' primer and a J-beta primer mix. A template-switch 5' adaptor carrying 12 random nucleotides introduced a unique molecular identifier onto each TCR beta cDNA molecule. At least 2.5 million CDR3-containing paired-end reads were obtained from each sample. All of the RNA was converted into first-strand cDNA using the Mint cDNA synthesis kit, with a TRBC-specific oligonucleotide serving as the primer. After uracil-DNA glycosylase treatment, a first 18-cycle PCR used universal primers M1SS and BC2_uni_R on all cDNA. Per the source publication's procedure: Each sample was normalized by randomly selecting 1 million high-quality reads, each carrying a distinct molecular identifier. Reads sharing molecular identifiers were discarded rather than binned into consensus sequences. MiTCR, with a Q25 quality threshold and the strictest error-elimination algorithm, was used for CDR3 identification, clonotype clustering and error correction. Lower-bound total TCR beta diversity was estimated with a nonparametric unseen species model using Euler transformation. TCRdb ran its own pipeline on the public reads, namely fastp trimming at Q25 and MiXCR clone calling, and kept in-frame beta chains. Rows with one shared CDR3 protein collapse into an entry with the most common genes and DNA. For this entry, the V and J calls and clone size follow TCRdb and not the study's own pipeline. Here the sample has 1.5 million to 2 million distinct CDR3 sequences; approximately 30% occur a single time. 7.7% of the sample lies in the top ten.

V is shortened by 4 bases, J by 0 bases, and the region joining them spans 14 bases. The germline V gene supplies CDR1 SGHTA and CDR2 FQGNSA. The CDR3 measures 16 amino acids from cysteine to phenylalanine. Solely the CDR3 DNA is kept, with 48 bases framed from the first base. The sequence came from a woman between 25 and 40 years old in good health. The sequence is built from TRBV7-2 and TRBJ2-3; TRBD2 is possibly the D segment (6 matching bases). Sequenced input: blood. The CDR3 reads CASSSSGTLSTDTQYF. DNA sequence: TGTGCCAGCAGCTCGTCCGGGACTTTAAGCACAGATACGCAGTATTTT.